This T cell receptor beta chain was retrieved from a study of cytomegalovirus exposure and HLA in healthy donors. Comments on this clone: What it binds is not known.

The V gene's germline CDR1 is SGHDT and CDR2 YYEEEE. The CDR3 has 14 residues. Deletions cut 2 bases from V and 11 bases from J, with 14 bases between. The PCR ran on 60 Vbeta and 13 Jbeta primers. Sequencing used immunoSEQ multiplex PCR; TCRdb keeps in-frame clones, though not all of them. This sample yields fewer than 200,000 clones, of which 80% are seen a single time; 4% to 5% belongs to the top ten. Study-wide findings and caveats: Association of a missense DCLRE1C variant with TCR beta V- and J-gene trimming was reported in a later analysis. Several of the most significant clusters appeared linked to common viral pathogens, based on a later analysis.

The rearrangement links TRBV5-6 to TRBJ1-6, with D possibly TRBD1 on 6 matching bases. This TCR came from a man under 40 in good health and CMV-seronegative. Material for sequencing was PBMCs. The CDR3 DNA reads as TGTGCCAGCAGCTTTATTACAGGGCAGACACCCCTCCACTTT. This translates into CASSFITGQTPLHF.